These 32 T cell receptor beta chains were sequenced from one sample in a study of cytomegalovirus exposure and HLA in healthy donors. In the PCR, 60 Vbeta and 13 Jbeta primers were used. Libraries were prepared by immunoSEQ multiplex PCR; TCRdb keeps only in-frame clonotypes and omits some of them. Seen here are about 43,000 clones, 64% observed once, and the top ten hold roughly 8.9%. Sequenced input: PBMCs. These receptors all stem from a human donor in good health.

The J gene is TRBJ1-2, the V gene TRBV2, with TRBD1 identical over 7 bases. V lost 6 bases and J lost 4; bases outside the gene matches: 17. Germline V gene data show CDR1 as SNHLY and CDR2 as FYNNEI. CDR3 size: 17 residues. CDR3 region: CASSERVGQEGFYGYTF. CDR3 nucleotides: TGTGCCAGCAGCGAACGGGTCGGACAGGAGGGCTTCTATGGCTACACCTTC.

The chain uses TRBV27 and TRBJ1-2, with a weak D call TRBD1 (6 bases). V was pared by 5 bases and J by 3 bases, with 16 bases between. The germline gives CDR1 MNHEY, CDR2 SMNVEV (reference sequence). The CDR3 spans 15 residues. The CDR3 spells CASSRSQGKHYGYTF. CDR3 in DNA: TGTGCCAGCAGTCGTTCACAGGGAAAACACTATGGCTACACCTTC.

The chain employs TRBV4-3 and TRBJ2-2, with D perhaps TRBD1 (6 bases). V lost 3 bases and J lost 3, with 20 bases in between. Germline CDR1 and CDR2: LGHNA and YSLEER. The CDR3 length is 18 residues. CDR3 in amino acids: CASSQGKDRPLDTGELFF. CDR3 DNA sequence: TGCGCCAGCAGCCAGGGGAAGGACAGACCCTTGGACACCGGGGAGCTGTTTTTT.

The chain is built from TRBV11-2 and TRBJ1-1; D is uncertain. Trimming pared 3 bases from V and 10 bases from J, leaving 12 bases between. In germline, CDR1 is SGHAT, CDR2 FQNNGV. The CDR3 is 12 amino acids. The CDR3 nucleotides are TGTGCCAGCAGCTTTGGGCCGCATGGAGCTTTCTTT. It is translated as CASSFGPHGAFF.

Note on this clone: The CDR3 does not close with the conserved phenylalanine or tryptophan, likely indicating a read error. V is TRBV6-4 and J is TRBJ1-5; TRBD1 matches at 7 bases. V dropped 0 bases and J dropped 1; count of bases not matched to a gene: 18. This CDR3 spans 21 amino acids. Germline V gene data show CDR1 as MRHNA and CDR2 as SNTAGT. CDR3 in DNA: TGTGCCAGCAGTGACTCTGGCCGCAAGGGAAGGGGGCGAGAAAGCAATCAGCCCCAGCATCTT. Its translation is CASSDSGRKGRGRESNQPQHL.

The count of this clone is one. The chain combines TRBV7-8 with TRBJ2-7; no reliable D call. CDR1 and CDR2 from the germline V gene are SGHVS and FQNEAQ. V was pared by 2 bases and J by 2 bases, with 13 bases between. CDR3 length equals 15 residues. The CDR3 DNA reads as TGTGCCAGCAGCTTACAAACGCAGGCAGCCTACGAGCAGTACTTC. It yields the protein CASSLQTQAAYEQYF.

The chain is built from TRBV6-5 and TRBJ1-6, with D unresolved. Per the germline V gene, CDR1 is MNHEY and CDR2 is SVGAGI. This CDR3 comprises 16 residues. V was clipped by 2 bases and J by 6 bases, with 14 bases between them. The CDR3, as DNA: TGTGCCAGCAGTTACCTGGCAGGCCTGGGTAATTCACCCCTCCACTTT. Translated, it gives CASSYLAGLGNSPLHF.

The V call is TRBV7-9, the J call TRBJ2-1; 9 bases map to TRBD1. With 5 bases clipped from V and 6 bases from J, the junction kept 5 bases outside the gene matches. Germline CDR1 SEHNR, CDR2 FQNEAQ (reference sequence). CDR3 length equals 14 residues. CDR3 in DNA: TGTGCCAGCAGCACCGGGACAGGGACCAATGAGCAGTTCTTC. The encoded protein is CASSTGTGTNEQFF.

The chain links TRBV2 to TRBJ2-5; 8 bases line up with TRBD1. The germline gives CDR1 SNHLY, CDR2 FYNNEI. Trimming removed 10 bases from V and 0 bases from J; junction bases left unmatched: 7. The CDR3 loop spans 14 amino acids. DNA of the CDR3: TGTGCCACCCGGACAGGGAGGAACCAAGAGACCCAGTACTTC. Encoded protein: CATRTGRNQETQYF.

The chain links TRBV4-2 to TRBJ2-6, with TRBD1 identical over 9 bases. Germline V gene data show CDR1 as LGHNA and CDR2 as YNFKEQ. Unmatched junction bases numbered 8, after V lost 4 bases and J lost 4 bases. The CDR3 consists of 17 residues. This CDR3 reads CASSRRTGESGANVLTF. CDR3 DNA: TGTGCCAGCAGCCGCAGGACAGGGGAATCCGGGGCCAACGTCCTGACTTTC.

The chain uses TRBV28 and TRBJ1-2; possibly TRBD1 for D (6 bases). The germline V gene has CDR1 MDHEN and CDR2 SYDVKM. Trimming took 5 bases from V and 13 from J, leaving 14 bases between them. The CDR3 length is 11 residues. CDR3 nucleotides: TGTGCCAGCAGTCTTAAACAGGGTGTCACCTTC. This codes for CASSLKQGVTF.

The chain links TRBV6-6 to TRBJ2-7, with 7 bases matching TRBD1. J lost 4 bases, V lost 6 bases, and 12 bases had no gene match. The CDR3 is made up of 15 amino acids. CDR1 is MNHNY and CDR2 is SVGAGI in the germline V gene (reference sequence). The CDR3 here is CASSVSRQGGYEQYF. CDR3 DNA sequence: TGTGCCAGCAGCGTCTCGAGACAGGGTGGGTACGAGCAGTACTTC.

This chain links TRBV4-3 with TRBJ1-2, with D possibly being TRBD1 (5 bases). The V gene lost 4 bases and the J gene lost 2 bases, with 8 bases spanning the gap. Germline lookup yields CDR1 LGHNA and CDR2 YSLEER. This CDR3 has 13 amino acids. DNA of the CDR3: TGCGCCAGCAGCCGGGGGGTCAACTATGGCTACACCTTC. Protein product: CASSRGVNYGYTF.

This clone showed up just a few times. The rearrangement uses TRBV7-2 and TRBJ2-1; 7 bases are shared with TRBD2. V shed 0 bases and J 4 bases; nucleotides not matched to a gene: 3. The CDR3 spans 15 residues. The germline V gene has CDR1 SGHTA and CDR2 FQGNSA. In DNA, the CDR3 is TGTGCCAGCAGCTTAGCGGGGAGGGAATACAATGAGCAGTTCTTC. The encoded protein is CASSLAGREYNEQFF.

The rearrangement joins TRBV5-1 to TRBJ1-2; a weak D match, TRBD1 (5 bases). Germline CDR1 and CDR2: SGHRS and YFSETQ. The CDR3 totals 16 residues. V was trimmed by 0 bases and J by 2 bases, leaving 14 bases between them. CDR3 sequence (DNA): TGCGCCAGCAGCTTGGCCCTATCTCAGGGAAACTATGGCTACACCTTC. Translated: CASSLALSQGNYGYTF.

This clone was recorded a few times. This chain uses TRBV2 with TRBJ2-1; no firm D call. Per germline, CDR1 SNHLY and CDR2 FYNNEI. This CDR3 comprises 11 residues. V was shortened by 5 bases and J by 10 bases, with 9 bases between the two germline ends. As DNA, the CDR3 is TGTGCCAGCAGTTTTTTCGAGGAGCAGTTCTTC. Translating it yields CASSFFEEQFF.

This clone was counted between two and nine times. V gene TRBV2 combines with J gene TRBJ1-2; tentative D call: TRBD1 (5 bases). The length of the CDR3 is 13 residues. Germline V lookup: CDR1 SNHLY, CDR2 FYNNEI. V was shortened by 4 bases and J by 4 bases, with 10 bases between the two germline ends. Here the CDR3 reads CASSGGRAYGYTF. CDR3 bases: TGTGCCAGCAGTGGGGGCAGGGCCTATGGCTACACCTTC. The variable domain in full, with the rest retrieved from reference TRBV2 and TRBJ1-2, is EPEVTQTPSHQVTQMGQEVILRCVPISNHLYFYWYRQILGQKVEFLVSFYNNEISEKSEIFDDQFSVERPDGSNFTLKIRSTKLEDSAMYFCASSGGRAYGYTFGSGTRLTVV.

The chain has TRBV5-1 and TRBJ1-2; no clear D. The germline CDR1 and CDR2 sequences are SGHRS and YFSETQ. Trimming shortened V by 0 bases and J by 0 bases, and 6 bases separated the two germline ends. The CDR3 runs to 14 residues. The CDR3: CASSLESSNYGYTF. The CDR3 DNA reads TGCGCCAGCAGCTTGGAATCATCTAACTATGGCTACACCTTC. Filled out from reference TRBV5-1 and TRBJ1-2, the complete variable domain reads KAGVTQTPRYLIKTRGQQVTLSCSPISGHRSVSWYQQTPGQGLQFLFEYFSETQRNKGNFPGRFSGRQFSNSRSEMNVSTLELGDSALYLCASSLESSNYGYTFGSGTRLTVV.

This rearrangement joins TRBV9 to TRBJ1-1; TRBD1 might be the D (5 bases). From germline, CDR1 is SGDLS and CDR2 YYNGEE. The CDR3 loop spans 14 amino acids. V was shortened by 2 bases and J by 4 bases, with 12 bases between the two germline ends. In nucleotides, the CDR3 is TGTGCCAGCAGCGTGTCAGGGTATGGCACTGAAGCTTTCTTT. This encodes CASSVSGYGTEAFF.

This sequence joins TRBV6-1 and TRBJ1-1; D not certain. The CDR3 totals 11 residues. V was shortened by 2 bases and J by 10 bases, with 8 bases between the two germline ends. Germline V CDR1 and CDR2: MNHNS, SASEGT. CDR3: CASSEKQRAFF. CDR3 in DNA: TGTGCCAGCAGTGAAAAACAAAGAGCTTTCTTT.

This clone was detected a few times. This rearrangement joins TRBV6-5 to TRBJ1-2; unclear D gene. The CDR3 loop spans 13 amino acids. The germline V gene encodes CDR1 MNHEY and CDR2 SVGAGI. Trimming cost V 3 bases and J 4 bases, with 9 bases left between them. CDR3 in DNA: TGTGCCAGCAGTTATCTGCGGGGCTATGGCTACACCTTC. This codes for CASSYLRGYGYTF.

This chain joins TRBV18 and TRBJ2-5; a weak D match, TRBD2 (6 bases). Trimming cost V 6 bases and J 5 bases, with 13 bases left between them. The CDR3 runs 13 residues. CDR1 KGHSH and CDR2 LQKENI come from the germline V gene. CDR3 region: CASSPMGRETQYF. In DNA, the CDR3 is TGTGCCAGCTCGCCCATGGGGAGGGAGACCCAGTACTTC.

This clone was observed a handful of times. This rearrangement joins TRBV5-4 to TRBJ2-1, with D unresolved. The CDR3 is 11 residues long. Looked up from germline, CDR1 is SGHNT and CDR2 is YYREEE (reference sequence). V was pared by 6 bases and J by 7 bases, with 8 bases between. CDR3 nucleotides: TGTGCCAGCACCTCGGTTAATGAGCAGTTCTTC. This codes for CASTSVNEQFF.

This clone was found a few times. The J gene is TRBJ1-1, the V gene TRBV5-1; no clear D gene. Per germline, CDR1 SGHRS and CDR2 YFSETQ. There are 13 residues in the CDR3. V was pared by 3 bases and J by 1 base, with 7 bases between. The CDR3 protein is CASSSLGNTEAFF. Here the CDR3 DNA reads TGCGCCAGCAGCTCCCTAGGGAACACTGAAGCTTTCTTT.

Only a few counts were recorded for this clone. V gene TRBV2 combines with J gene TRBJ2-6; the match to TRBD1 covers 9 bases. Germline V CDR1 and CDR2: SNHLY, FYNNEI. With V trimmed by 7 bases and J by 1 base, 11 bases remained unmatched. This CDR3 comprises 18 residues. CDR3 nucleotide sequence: TGTGCCAGCACGAGGGACAGGGTTAGCCGATCTGGGGCCAACGTCCTGACTTTC. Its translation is CASTRDRVSRSGANVLTF.

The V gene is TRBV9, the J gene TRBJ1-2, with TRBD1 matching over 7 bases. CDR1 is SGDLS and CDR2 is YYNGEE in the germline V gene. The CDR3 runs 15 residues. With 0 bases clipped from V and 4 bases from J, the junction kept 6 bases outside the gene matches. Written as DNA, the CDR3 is TGTGCCAGCAGCGTAGGGGGGACAGATATCTATGGCTACACCTTC. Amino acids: CASSVGGTDIYGYTF.

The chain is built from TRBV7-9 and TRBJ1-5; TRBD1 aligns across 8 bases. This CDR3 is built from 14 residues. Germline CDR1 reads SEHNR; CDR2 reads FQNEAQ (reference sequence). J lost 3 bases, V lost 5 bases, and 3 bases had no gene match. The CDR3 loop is CASSLGQVNQPQHF. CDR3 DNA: TGTGCCAGCAGCCTGGGACAGGTCAATCAGCCCCAGCATTTT.

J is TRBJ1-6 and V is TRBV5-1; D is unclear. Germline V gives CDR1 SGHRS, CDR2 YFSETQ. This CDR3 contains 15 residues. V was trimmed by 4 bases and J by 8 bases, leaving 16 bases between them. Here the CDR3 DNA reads TGCGCCAGCAGCGCCCGGGGAAGGGTGGATTCACCCCTCCACTTT. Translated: CASSARGRVDSPLHF.

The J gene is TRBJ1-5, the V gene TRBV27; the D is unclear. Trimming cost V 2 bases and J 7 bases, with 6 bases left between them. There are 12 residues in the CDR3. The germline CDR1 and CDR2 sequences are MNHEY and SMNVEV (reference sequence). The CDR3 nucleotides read TGTGCCAGCAGTTTAGCAGGCCAGCCCCAGCATTTT. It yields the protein CASSLAGQPQHF.

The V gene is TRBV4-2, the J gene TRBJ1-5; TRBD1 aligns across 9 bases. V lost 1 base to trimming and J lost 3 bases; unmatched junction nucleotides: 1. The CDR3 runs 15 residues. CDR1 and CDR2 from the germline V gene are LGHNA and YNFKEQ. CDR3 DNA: TGTGCCAGCAGCCAAGGGACAGGGGACAATCAGCCCCAGCATTTT. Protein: CASSQGTGDNQPQHF.

CDR3 protein: CASSKSQLAGGESSYNEQFF. DNA of the CDR3: TGTGCCAGTAGTAAATCCCAGCTAGCGGGGGGGGAGAGCTCCTACAATGAGCAGTTCTTC. V and J are TRBV19 and TRBJ2-1; 12 bases are a match to TRBD2. The CDR3 has 20 residues. The junction had 13 bases not matched to a gene; V was cut back by 4 bases and J by 0 bases. Germline loops: CDR1 LNHDA, CDR2 SQIVND (reference sequence). Full variable domain (rest looked up from reference TRBV19 and TRBJ2-1): DGGITQSPKYLFRKEGQNVTLSCEQNLNHDAMYWYRQDPGQGLRLIYYSQIVNDFQKGDIAEGYSVSREKKESFPLTVTSAQKNPTAFYLCASSKSQLAGGESSYNEQFFGPGTRLTVL.

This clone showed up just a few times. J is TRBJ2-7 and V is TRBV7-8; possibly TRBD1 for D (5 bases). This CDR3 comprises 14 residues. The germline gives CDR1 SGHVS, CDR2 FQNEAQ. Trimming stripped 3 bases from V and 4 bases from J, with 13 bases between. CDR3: CASSFARVPYEQYF. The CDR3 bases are TGTGCCAGCAGCTTCGCCAGGGTCCCGTACGAGCAGTACTTC. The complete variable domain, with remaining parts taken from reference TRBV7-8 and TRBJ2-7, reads GAGVSQSPRYKVAKRGQDVALRCDPISGHVSLFWYQQALGQGPEFLTYFQNEAQLDKSGLPSDRFFAERPEGSVSTLKIQRTQQEDSAVYLCASSFARVPYEQYFGPGTRLTVT.